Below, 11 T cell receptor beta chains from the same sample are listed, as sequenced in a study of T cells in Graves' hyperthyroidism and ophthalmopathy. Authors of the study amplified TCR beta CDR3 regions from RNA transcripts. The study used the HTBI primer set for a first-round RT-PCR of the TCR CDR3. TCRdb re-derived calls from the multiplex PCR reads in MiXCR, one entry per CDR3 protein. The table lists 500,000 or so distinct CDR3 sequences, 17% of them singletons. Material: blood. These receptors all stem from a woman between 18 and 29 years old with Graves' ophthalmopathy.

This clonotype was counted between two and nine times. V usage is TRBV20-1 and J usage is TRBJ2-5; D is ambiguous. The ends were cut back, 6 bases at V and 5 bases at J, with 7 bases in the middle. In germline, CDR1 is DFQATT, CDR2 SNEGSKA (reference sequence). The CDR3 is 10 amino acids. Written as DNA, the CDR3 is TGCAGTGCCACACAGGAGACCCAGTACTTC. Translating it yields CSATQETQYF.

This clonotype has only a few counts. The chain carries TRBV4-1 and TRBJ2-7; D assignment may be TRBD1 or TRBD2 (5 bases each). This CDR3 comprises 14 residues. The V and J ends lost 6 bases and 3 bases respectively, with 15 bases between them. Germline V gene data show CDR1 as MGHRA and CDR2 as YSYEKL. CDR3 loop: CASRKGTANYEQYF. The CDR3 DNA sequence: TGCGCCAGCAGAAAAGGGACCGCGAACTACGAGCAGTACTTC.

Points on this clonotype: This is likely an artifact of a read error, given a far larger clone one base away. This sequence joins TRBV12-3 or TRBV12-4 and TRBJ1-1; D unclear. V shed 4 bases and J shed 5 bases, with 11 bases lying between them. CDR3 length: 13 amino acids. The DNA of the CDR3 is TGTGCCAGCAGTTCAGGACCCGGAACTGAAGCTTTCTTT. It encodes CASSSGPGTEAFF.

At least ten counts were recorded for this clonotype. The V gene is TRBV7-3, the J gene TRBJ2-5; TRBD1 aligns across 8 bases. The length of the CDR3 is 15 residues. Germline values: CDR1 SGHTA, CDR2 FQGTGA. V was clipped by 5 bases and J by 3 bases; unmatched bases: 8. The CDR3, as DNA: TGTGCCAGCAGCCAAGACAGGGGTGATAAAGAGACCCAGTACTTC. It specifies CASSQDRGDKETQYF.

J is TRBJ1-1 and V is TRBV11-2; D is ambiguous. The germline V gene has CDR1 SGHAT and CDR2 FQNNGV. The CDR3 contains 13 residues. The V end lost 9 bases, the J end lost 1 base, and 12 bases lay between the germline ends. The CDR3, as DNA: TGTGCCAGTATCCCAAGTTGGAACACTGAAGCTTTCTTT. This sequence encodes CASIPSWNTEAFF.

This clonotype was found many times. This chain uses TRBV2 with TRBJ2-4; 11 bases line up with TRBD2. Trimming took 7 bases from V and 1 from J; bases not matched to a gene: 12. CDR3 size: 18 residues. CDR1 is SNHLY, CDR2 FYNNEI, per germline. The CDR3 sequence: CASKGLAGGLTAKNIQYF. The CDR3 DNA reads TGTGCCAGCAAGGGCCTAGCGGGGGGCCTTACTGCCAAAAACATTCAGTACTTC.

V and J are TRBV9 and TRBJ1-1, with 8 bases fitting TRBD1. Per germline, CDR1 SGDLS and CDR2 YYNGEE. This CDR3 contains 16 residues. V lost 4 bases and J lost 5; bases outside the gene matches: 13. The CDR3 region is CASSPRPQQGGTEAFF. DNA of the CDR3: TGTGCCAGCAGCCCGAGACCCCAACAGGGGGGAACTGAAGCTTTCTTT.

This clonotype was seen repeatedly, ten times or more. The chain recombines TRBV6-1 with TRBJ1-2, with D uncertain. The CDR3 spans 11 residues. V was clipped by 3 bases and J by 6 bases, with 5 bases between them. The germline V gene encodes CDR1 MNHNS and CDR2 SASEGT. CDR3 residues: CASSEVDGYTF. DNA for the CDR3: TGTGCCAGCAGTGAGGTAGATGGCTACACCTTC.

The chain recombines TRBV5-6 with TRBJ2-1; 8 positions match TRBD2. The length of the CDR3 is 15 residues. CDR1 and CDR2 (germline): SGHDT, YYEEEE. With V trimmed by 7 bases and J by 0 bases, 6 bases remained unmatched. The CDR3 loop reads CASAAGTSSYNEQFF. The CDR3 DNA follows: TGTGCCAGCGCGGCCGGGACTAGCTCCTACAATGAGCAGTTCTTC.

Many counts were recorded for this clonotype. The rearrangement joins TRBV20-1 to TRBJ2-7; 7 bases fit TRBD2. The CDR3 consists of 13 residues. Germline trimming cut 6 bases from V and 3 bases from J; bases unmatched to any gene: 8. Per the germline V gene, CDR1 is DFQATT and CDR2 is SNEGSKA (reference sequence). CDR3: CSAGRDGYYEQYF. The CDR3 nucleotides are TGCAGTGCGGGGAGGGACGGCTACTACGAGCAGTACTTC.

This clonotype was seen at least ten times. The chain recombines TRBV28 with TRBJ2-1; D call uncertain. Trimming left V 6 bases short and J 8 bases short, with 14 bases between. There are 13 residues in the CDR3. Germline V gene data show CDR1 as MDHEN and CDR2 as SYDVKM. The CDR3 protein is CASSLPTWDEQFF. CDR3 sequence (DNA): TGTGCCAGCAGCCTTCCGACATGGGATGAGCAGTTCTTC.